Listed below are T cell receptor beta chains from one sample, sequenced in a study of cytomegalovirus exposure and HLA in healthy donors. TCRdb's copy holds only in-frame clones and misses some; the assay was immunoSEQ multiplex PCR. Here the sample spans some 98,000 clones, more than 75% being singletons. Sequencing was performed on PBMCs. The receptors stem from a man aged 18 to 30 in good health and CMV-seropositive. Each CDR3 is given with its conserved first and last residue. A D gene is named only where the DNA matches it firmly. Not all rows give a size; the values are once, few, many and, for expanded clones, a class.

size	V	J	D	CDR3	DNA
.	TRBV7-8	TRBJ2-1	.	CASSLAVSGYSYNEQFF	TGTGCCAGCAGCTTAGCGGTTTCAGGGTACTCCTACAATGAGCAGTTCTTC
.	TRBV19	TRBJ1-5	.	CASSTEQGDIQPQHF	TGTGCCAGTAGTACCGAGCAGGGTGATATTCAGCCCCAGCATTTT
.	TRBV27	TRBJ2-5	.	CASSLSGQGPETQYF	TGTGCCAGCAGTTTATCAGGCCAGGGTCCAGAGACCCAGTACTTC
.	TRBV21-1	TRBJ1-5	.	CASSQAASPTQPQHF	TGTGCCAGCAGCCAAGCGGCCTCCCCCACCCAGCCCCAGCATTTT
.	TRBV4-2	TRBJ2-2	TRBD2	CASSQTGLAGNTGELFF	TGTGCCAGCAGCCAAACCGGACTAGCGGGAAACACCGGGGAGCTGTTTTTT
.	TRBV12-5	TRBJ1-3	TRBD1	CASGLYSGQGALASGNTIYF	TGTGCTAGTGGTTTGTATTCGGGACAGGGGGCCTTGGCGTCTGGAAACACCATATATTTT
.	TRBV7-9	TRBJ2-1	.	CASSLNSGGWGLNEQFF	TGTGCCAGCAGCTTAAATTCGGGCGGGTGGGGTTTGAATGAGCAGTTCTTC
.	TRBV5-8	TRBJ1-1	.	CASTPGQRMNTEAFF	TGTGCCAGCACCCCGGGACAACGGATGAACACTGAAGCTTTCTTT
.	TRBV2	TRBJ1-5	TRBD1	CASSKDRSNQPQHF	TGTGCCAGCAGCAAGGACAGGAGCAATCAGCCCCAGCATTTT
.	TRBV2	TRBJ2-5	.	CASRVGGRETQYF	TGTGCCAGCAGAGTCGGGGGTCGGGAGACCCAGTACTTC
.	TRBV5-6	TRBJ1-5	TRBD1	CASSWGQGYGNQPQHF	TGTGCCAGCAGCTGGGGACAGGGTTATGGCAATCAGCCCCAGCATTTT
many	TRBV6-7	TRBJ2-1	.	CASSLAGDQHEQFF	TGTGCCAGCAGTTTGGCAGGGGATCAGCATGAGCAGTTCTTC
.	TRBV27	TRBJ2-4	.	CASSNIAKNIQYF	TGTGCCAGCAGTAACATAGCCAAAAACATTCAGTACTTC
.	TRBV12-5	TRBJ2-1	.	CASEPSSGNEQFF	TGTGCTAGTGAACCGAGCTCGGGGAATGAGCAGTTCTTC
.	TRBV28	TRBJ1-1	.	CASSLDPSGGTEAFF	TGTGCCAGCAGTTTGGACCCCTCGGGAGGCACTGAAGCTTTCTTT
.	TRBV28	TRBJ2-2	TRBD2	CASSLWVAGNTGELFF	TGTGCCAGCAGTTTATGGGTAGCGGGGAACACCGGGGAGCTGTTTTTT
.	TRBV18	TRBJ1-1	.	CASSPPMATEAFF	TGTGCCAGCTCACCACCGATGGCCACTGAAGCTTTCTTT
.	TRBV7-2	TRBJ2-1	TRBD2	CASSLIAGGPNEQFF	TGTGCCAGCAGCTTAATAGCGGGGGGGCCGAATGAGCAGTTCTTC
.	TRBV19	TRBJ2-7	TRBD1	CASSPWTGASEQYF	TGTGCCAGTAGTCCCTGGACAGGGGCGTCCGAGCAGTACTTC
.	TRBV11-3	TRBJ2-6	.	CASSLVLQISGANVLTF	TGTGCCAGCAGCTTAGTATTGCAGATCTCTGGGGCCAACGTCCTGACTTTC
once	TRBV6-4	TRBJ2-2	TRBD2	CASSLLAGETGELFF	TGTGCCAGCAGTTTACTAGCGGGAGAAACAGGGGAGCTGTTTTTT
few	TRBV6-4	TRBJ2-1	TRBD2	CASSLTSGGSDEQFF	TGTGCCAGCAGCCTGACTAGCGGGGGTTCGGATGAGCAGTTCTTC
.	TRBV28	TRBJ2-3	TRBD2	CASSLGGGLADDTQYF	TGTGCCAGCAGTCTAGGTGGGGGACTAGCAGACGATACGCAGTATTTT
once	TRBV4-3	TRBJ2-7	TRBD2	CASSQVSGSTYEQYF	TGCGCCAGCAGCCAAGTCAGCGGGAGTACCTACGAGCAGTACTTC
medium-sized	TRBV4-3	TRBJ1-2	TRBD1	CASSQAPGQANYGYTF	TGCGCCAGCAGCCAAGCACCGGGACAGGCGAACTATGGCTACACCTTC
.	TRBV7-9	TRBJ2-3	.	CASSLVTNMDTQYF	TGTGCCAGCAGCTTAGTCACAAATATGGATACGCAGTATTTT
.	TRBV7-2	TRBJ2-3	TRBD2	CASSLVGGEGDTQYF	TGTGCCAGCAGCTTAGTTGGCGGGGAGGGAGATACGCAGTATTTT
.	TRBV5-6	TRBJ2-5	.	CASSLWDTEDQETQYF	TGTGCCAGCAGCTTGTGGGACACGGAAGACCAAGAGACCCAGTACTTC
.	TRBV19	TRBJ2-7	.	CASSIDDSFTYEQYF	TGTGCCAGTAGTATAGATGACAGTTTCACCTACGAGCAGTACTTC
.	TRBV5-1	TRBJ1-1	.	CASSSEGGTEAFF	TGCGCCAGCAGCTCGGAGGGTGGCACTGAAGCTTTCTTT
.	TRBV9	TRBJ2-2	TRBD2	CASSKGVGTSGRWWELFF	TGTGCCAGCTCCAAGGGGGTTGGAACTAGCGGACGTTGGTGGGAGCTGTTTTTT
.	TRBV19	TRBJ1-5	TRBD1	CASSPVGQGGNQPQHF	TGTGCCAGTAGCCCGGTTGGACAGGGTGGGAATCAGCCCCAGCATTTT
.	TRBV29-1	TRBJ2-7	.	CSVETGAGEQYF	TGCAGCGTTGAGACAGGAGCCGGCGAGCAGTACTTC
.	TRBV28	TRBJ2-7	.	CASSLAGSSYEQYF	TGTGCCAGCAGTTTAGCCGGGAGTTCTTACGAGCAGTACTTC
.	TRBV6-6	TRBJ2-7	.	CASTSDSSYEQYF	TGTGCCAGCACCTCCGATAGCTCCTACGAGCAGTACTTC
.	TRBV18	TRBJ1-6	TRBD1	CASSPRVPGQGKSPLHF	TGTGCCAGCTCACCACGGGTCCCGGGACAGGGAAAGTCACCCCTCCACTTT
.	TRBV27	TRBJ2-7	TRBD1	CASSPLIVRDRSSYEQYF	TGTGCCAGCAGTCCCCTAATCGTCCGGGACAGGAGCTCCTACGAGCAGTACTTC
.	TRBV11-2	TRBJ1-5	.	CASSLYSRQPQHF	TGTGCCAGCAGCTTATATTCACGGCAGCCCCAGCATTTT
.	TRBV18	TRBJ2-3	TRBD1	CASSPSRGTDTQYF	TGTGCCAGCTCACCATCCAGGGGGACAGATACGCAGTATTTT
few	TRBV19	TRBJ1-5	.	CASSTASDQGPQHF	TGTGCCAGTAGTACCGCCTCTGACCAGGGGCCCCAGCATTTT
.	TRBV5-1	TRBJ2-5	TRBD1	CASSYDRDETQYF	TGCGCCAGCAGCTACGACAGGGATGAGACCCAGTACTTC
.	TRBV5-5	TRBJ1-1	TRBD1	CASSPRQGVAEAFF	TGTGCCAGCAGCCCCCGACAGGGAGTCGCTGAAGCTTTCTTT
.	TRBV7-9	TRBJ1-3	.	CASSDTGVYTIYF	TGTGCCAGCTCTGACACCGGTGTATACACCATATATTTT
.	TRBV7-3	TRBJ2-1	TRBD1	CASSLGQGTYNEQFF	TGTGCCAGCAGCTTAGGACAGGGGACCTACAATGAGCAGTTCTTC
once	TRBV19	TRBJ2-5	TRBD2	CASSIDSAGVATQYF	TGTGCCAGTAGTATTGATTCGGCGGGGGTGGCGACCCAGTACTTC
.	TRBV6-1	TRBJ2-1	TRBD2	CASSEWTGGGDNEQFF	TGTGCCAGCAGTGAATGGACGGGAGGGGGGGACAATGAGCAGTTCTTC